This T cell receptor (beta chain) derives from a study of T cell repertoires in cytomegalovirus infection. Study as a whole: Researchers turned to recently identified HLA-C-restricted CMV epitopes as well as well-studied HLA-B-restricted ones. CMV infection plus the matching HLA type was flagged by public TCR beta signatures.

This clonotype was found a few times. Its antigen is currently unknown. V gave up 2 bases and J gave up 5 bases, with 19 bases separating them. The CDR3 length is 17 residues. The germline V gene has CDR1 LNHDA and CDR2 SQIVND (reference sequence). TCRdb used MiXCR to reprocess the reads, holding one entry per CDR3 protein. Counted here are about 130,000 distinct CDR3 sequences, 30% to 40% occurring once; the ten biggest clones make up about 53%. Study conclusions and caveats: The response measured ex vivo was dominated by TCR beta clonotypes (HLA-C-restricted and CMV-specific). CMV carriers with the relevant HLA were identified by cumulative public TCR beta family frequency.

Sample: CD8+ T cells from cultured PBMCs, taken from culture after CMV antigen stimulation. The chain combines TRBV19 with TRBJ1-5; weak D call: TRBD1 (5 bases). The TCR sequence derives from a human donor in good health (CMV status not recorded). Some clones in this sample may be carry-over from other donors' samples. Written as DNA, the CDR3 is TGTGCCAGTAGTATAATGGACGGATGGGGAGGGGATCAGCCCCAGCATTTT. This translates into CASSIMDGWGGDQPQHF. Full variable domain (missing parts from reference TRBV19 and TRBJ1-5): DGGITQSPKYLFRKEGQNVTLSCEQNLNHDAMYWYRQDPGQGLRLIYYSQIVNDFQKGDIAEGYSVSREKKESFPLTVTSAQKNPTAFYLCASSIMDGWGGDQPQHFGDGTRLSIL.